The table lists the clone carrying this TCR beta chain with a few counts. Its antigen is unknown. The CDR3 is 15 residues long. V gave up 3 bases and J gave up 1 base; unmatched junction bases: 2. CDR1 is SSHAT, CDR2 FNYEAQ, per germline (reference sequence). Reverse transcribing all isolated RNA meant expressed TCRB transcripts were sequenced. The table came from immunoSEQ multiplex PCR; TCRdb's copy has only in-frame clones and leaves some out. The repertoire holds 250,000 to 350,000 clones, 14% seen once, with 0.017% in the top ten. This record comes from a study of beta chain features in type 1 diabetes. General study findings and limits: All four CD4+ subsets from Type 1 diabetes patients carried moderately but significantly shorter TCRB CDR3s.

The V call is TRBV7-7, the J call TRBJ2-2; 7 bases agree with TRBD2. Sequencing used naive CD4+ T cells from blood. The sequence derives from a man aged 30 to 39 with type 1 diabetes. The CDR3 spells CASSLGTKNTGELFF. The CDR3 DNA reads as TGTGCCAGCAGCTTGGGGACTAAGAACACCGGGGAGCTGTTTTTT.